A selection of T cell receptor beta chains follows, all from one sample in a study of cytomegalovirus exposure and HLA in healthy donors. Some clones are missing from TCRdb's copy, which holds only in-frame ones; the method was immunoSEQ multiplex PCR. In the table there are 130,000 or so clones, just under 75% of which are singletons. Material: PBMCs. The receptors come from a man aged 35-49 years in good health and CMV-seropositive. Both conserved end residues are part of each CDR3.

length	V	J	CDR3
14	TRBV7-2	TRBJ1-1	CASSLETANTEAFF
12	TRBV5-8	TRBJ1-1	CASSRNRAEAFF
18	TRBV7-9	TRBJ1-5	CASSLFDLKTGNNQPQHF
19	TRBV15	TRBJ2-1	CATSRGGGLAASSYNEQFF
12	TRBV29-1	TRBJ2-2	CSVLQGTGELFF
13	TRBV30	TRBJ2-2	CAWSLDFSGELFF
14	TRBV19	TRBJ1-5	CASSYMEGGQPQHF
16	TRBV27	TRBJ2-7	CASSTLLGPWGGEQYF
15	TRBV13	TRBJ1-2	CASSYDQGDLYGYTF
16	TRBV28	TRBJ2-3	CASSSRQGKDTDTQYF
14	TRBV5-1	TRBJ2-5	CASSQGTHQETQYF
11	TRBV5-1	TRBJ2-7	CASRDSYEQYF
15	TRBV5-1	TRBJ2-3	CASSLGSGSGDTQYF
13	TRBV2	TRBJ2-7	CASKRQGAREQYF
13	TRBV6-4	TRBJ1-2	CASSDSGDRGYTF
12	TRBV11-2	TRBJ2-7	CASRSARLDLHF
18	TRBV2	TRBJ2-3	CASSWDRGEVLNPDTQYF
14	TRBV5-4	TRBJ2-5	CASFRTGVGETQYF
16	TRBV7-4	TRBJ1-2	CASIPPASGRFYGYTF
16	TRBV7-9	TRBJ2-7	CASSHLGTLASYEQYF
13	TRBV11-2	TRBJ1-1	CASGPYEVGEAFF
14	TRBV7-2	TRBJ2-7	CASSSRGKTYEQYF
16	TRBV5-4	TRBJ1-6	CASSLGTGFSNSPLHF